Each of the 6 T cell receptor beta chains below was sequenced from the same sample in a study of neoadjuvant nivolumab and ipilimumab in lung cancer. Clones were sequenced by immunoSEQ multiplex PCR, and TCRdb holds only the in-frame ones, with some missing. Of roughly 19,000 clones listed, more than 75% are singletons. Sequencing used tumor tissue, obtained after neoadjuvant nivolumab, alone or with ipilimumab, at or shortly before surgery. All receptors derive from an adult with non-small cell lung cancer.

The chain joins TRBV6-1 to TRBJ2-7, with D perhaps matching TRBD1 or TRBD2 (5 bases each). The CDR3 runs 13 residues. Germline CDR1 and CDR2: MNHNS and SASEGT. V was trimmed by 6 bases and J by 2 bases, leaving 11 bases between them. The CDR3 reads CASSWGPTYEQYF. The CDR3 bases are TGTGCCAGCAGCTGGGGACCGACCTACGAGCAGTACTTC.

The CDR3 region has the DNA TGTGCCAGTACCCGCAAGGGGGCGGAGAACACCGGGGAGCTGTTTTTT. Translated, it gives CASTRKGAENTGELFF. The rearrangement uses TRBV19 and TRBJ2-2; 7 bases map to TRBD1. CDR3 length: 16 residues. Trimming took 7 bases from V and 1 from J; bases not matched to a gene: 9. Germline CDR1 reads LNHDA; CDR2 reads SQIVND (reference sequence).

The chain carries TRBV5-1 and TRBJ2-5, with D perhaps matching TRBD1 (6 bases). The CDR3 loop spans 15 amino acids. With 0 bases removed from V and 5 bases from J, the gap between germline ends came to 14 bases. The germline V gene encodes CDR1 SGHRS and CDR2 YFSETQ. The CDR3 DNA follows: TGCGCCAGCAGCTTGGGGTCCACAGGGTTGGAGACCCAGTACTTC. Translating gives CASSLGSTGLETQYF.

The chain joins TRBV5-1 to TRBJ2-3, with TRBD2 as a possible D gene (6 bases). The CDR3 has 16 residues. The germline V gene encodes CDR1 SGHRS and CDR2 YFSETQ. The V and J ends lost 4 bases and 1 base respectively, with 16 bases between them. The CDR3 coding sequence is TGCGCCAGCAGCCTAGGCGGGGTAGCCGGCACAGATACGCAGTATTTT. Protein: CASSLGGVAGTDTQYF.

The chain recombines TRBV30 with TRBJ1-1, with D unclear. The V end lost 4 bases, the J end lost 3 bases, and 9 bases lay between the germline ends. CDR1 is GTSNPN and CDR2 is SVGIG in the germline V gene (reference sequence). The CDR3 consists of 12 residues. The CDR3 DNA is TGTGCCTGGATTTTACTCGACACTGAAGCTTTCTTT. The encoded protein is CAWILLDTEAFF. The complete variable domain, with remaining parts taken from reference TRBV30 and TRBJ1-1, reads SQTIHQWPATLVQPVGSPLSLECTVEGTSNPNLYWYRQAAGRGLQLLFYSVGIGQISSEVPQNLSASRPQDRQFILSSKKLLLSDSGFYLCAWILLDTEAFFGQGTRLTVV.

This clone was recorded a few times. CDR3 nucleotide sequence: TGTGCCAGCAGCTCCGAGTGGGGGGAGACCCAGTACTTC. Translation gives CASSSEWGETQYF. J is TRBJ2-5 and V is TRBV7-9; perhaps D is TRBD1 or TRBD2 (5 bases each). CDR3 length: 13 amino acids. The V end lost 4 bases, the J end lost 5 bases, and 11 bases lay between the germline ends. Germline V gives CDR1 SEHNR, CDR2 FQNEAQ (reference sequence).